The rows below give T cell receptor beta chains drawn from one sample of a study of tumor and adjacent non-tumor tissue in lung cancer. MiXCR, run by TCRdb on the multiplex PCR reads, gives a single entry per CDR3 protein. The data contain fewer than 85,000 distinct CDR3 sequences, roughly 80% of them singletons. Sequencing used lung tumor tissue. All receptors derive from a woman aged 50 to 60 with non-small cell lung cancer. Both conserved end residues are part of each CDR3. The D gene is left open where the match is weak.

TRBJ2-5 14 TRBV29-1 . CSVESQENWQTQYF TGTAGCGTTGAGAGTCAGGAGAATTGGCAGACCCAGTACTTC
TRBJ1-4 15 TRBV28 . CASRSPSEGNEKLFF TGTGCCAGCAGGTCTCCCTCGGAGGGCAATGAAAAGCTGTTTTTT
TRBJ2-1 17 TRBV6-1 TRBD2 CASTELGGLYSYNVQFF TGTGCCAGCACTGAACTCGGGGGACTATACTCCTACAATGTGCAGTTCTTT
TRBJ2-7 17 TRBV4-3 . CASNQDFTTSGNYEQYF TGCGCCAGCAACCAAGATTTTACGACTAGTGGGAACTACGAGCAGTACTTC
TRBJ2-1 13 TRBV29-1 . CSVGALAPNEQFF TGTAGCGTTGGTGCCCTAGCCCCTAATGAGCAGTTCTTC
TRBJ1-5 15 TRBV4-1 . CASNQDLTNNQPQHF TGCGCCAGCAACCAAGACCTGACAAACAATCAGCCCCAGCATTTT
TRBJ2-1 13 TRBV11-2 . CASSRVRDHDQFF TGTGCCAGCAGCCGGGTCAGGGACCATGATCAATTCTTC
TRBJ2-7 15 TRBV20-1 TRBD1 CSVASGQGNIYEQYF TGCAGTGTTGCCTCCGGACAGGGGAATATCTACGAGCAGTATTTC
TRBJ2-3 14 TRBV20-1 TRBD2 CSAAGTSMTNIQYF TGCAGTGCGGCCGGGACTAGTATGACAAATATACAGTATTTT
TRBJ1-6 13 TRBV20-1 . CSTRRLDNSPLHF TGCAGTACTAGACGGTTAGATAATTCACCCCTCCACTTT